This T cell receptor (beta chain) came from a study of sequential checkpoint blockade in melanoma. The assay was immunoSEQ multiplex PCR, and TCRdb's table has in-frame clones only and misses some. The sample carries about 4,600 clones, approximately 35% recorded once. Treatment in this sample: randomized to nivolumab then ipilimumab (arm A) or the reverse (arm B). Only a few counts were recorded for this clone. Looked up from germline, CDR1 is MNHEY and CDR2 is SMNVEV (reference sequence). The CDR3 has 16 residues. After removal of 1 base from V and 4 bases from J, the junction contained 8 bases not matched to a gene.

The sequences come from tumor tissue (inferred from file names), collected from a patient given nivolumab and ipilimumab in sequence. The TCR comes from a human donor with melanoma. This sequence joins TRBV27 and TRBJ1-2, with TRBD1 matching over 8 bases. The DNA for the CDR3 is TGTGCCAGCAGTTTATATGGGGGACAGGCTTCCTATGGCTACACCTTC. Translation: CASSLYGGQASYGYTF.